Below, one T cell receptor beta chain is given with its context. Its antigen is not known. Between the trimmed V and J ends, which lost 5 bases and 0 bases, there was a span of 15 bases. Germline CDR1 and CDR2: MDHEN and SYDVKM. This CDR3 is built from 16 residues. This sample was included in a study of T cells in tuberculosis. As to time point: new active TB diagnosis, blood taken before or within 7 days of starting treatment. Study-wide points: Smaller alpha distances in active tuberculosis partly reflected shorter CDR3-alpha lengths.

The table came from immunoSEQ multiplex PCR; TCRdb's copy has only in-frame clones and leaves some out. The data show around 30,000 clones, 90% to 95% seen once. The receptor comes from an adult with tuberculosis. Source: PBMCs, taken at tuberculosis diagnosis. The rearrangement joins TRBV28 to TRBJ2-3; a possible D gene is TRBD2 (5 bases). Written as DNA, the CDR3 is TGTGCCAGCAGTATCGCGAGGGCTCCTAGCACAGATACGCAGTATTTT. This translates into CASSIARAPSTDTQYF.